This T cell receptor beta chain is drawn from a study of T cells in lung cancer brain metastases. This clone was detected once. Libraries were prepared by immunoSEQ multiplex PCR; TCRdb keeps only in-frame clonotypes and omits some of them. The sample carries approximately 1,000 clones, approximately 90% recorded once. This clonotype originated in a woman aged 45-65 years with non-small cell lung cancer. The specimen sequenced was tumor tissue from the primary lung tumor.

The CDR3 bases are TGTGCCAGCAGCCCATCGGACGGGGGTCGATCACCCCTCCACTTT. Translation: CASSPSDGGRSPLHF. The genes are TRBV4-2 and TRBJ1-6, with TRBD1 as a possible D gene (5 bases). The CDR3 contains 15 residues. Germline V gene sequence: CDR1 LGHNA, CDR2 YNFKEQ. V gave up 4 bases and J gave up 10 bases, with 17 bases separating them.